Listed below are T cell receptor beta chains from one sample, sequenced in a study of identical twins. MiXCR, applied by TCRdb to the 5' RACE reads, yields one record per CDR3 protein. This table holds nearly 650,000 distinct CDR3 sequences, roughly 7.2% found once. The data were also submitted as part of a second study, on yellow fever vaccine responses in identical twins.

Sequencing was performed on PBMCs. These TCRs come from a woman aged 18-29 years in good health. Both conserved end residues are part of each CDR3. A D gene is named only where the DNA matches it firmly. The size field is filled for only some rows; it gives once, few, many or a size class.

d_gene: TRBD1; abundance: many; v_gene: TRBV24-1; j_gene: TRBJ1-2; CDR3nt: TGTGCCACCAGTGACACAGGGGGTCTTGGCTACACCTTC; CDR3aa: CATSDTGGLGYTF
d_gene: .; abundance: .; v_gene: TRBV15; j_gene: TRBJ1-4; CDR3nt: TGTGCCACCAGCAGAGACCCCGTGGAAAAACTGTTTTTT; CDR3aa: CATSRDPVEKLFF
d_gene: TRBD2; abundance: many; v_gene: TRBV5-5; j_gene: TRBJ2-1; CDR3nt: TGTGCCAGCAGTTCCGTTCTAGCGGCGGGGGAGCAGTTCTTC; CDR3aa: CASSSVLAAGEQFF
d_gene: .; abundance: .; v_gene: TRBV28; j_gene: TRBJ2-1; CDR3nt: TGTGCCAGCGGGGGACTCGCCGACGGGGAGCAGTTCTTC; CDR3aa: CASGGLADGEQFF
d_gene: .; abundance: .; v_gene: TRBV7-6; j_gene: TRBJ2-5; CDR3nt: TGTGCCAGCAGCTTAGGGTCCGGGAACGCGGGGTGGGCCATCCAAGAGACCCAGTACTTC; CDR3aa: CASSLGSGNAGWAIQETQYF
d_gene: TRBD2; abundance: many; v_gene: TRBV29-1; j_gene: TRBJ2-1; CDR3nt: TGCAGCGTTAGACTAGCGGGGCGACCTGAGCAGTTCTTC; CDR3aa: CSVRLAGRPEQFF
d_gene: .; abundance: few; v_gene: TRBV12-3/TRBV12-4; j_gene: TRBJ1-6; CDR3nt: TGTGCCAGCAGTTCCGGGACACCAAATTCACCCCTCCACTTT; CDR3aa: CASSSGTPNSPLHF
d_gene: .; abundance: few; v_gene: TRBV20-1; j_gene: TRBJ1-2; CDR3nt: TGCAGTGCTAGAGAAGGGAATTGGGACTATGGCTACACCTTC; CDR3aa: CSAREGNWDYGYTF
d_gene: .; abundance: few; v_gene: TRBV12-3/TRBV12-4; j_gene: TRBJ1-3; CDR3nt: TGTGCCCAAGTTTGGGGGCCTGGAAACACCATATATTTT; CDR3aa: CAQVWGPGNTIYF
d_gene: .; abundance: .; v_gene: TRBV14; j_gene: TRBJ2-3; CDR3nt: TGTGCCAGCAGCCAAGGGAGAACCCGCAGCACAGATACGCAGTATTTT; CDR3aa: CASSQGRTRSTDTQYF
d_gene: TRBD2; abundance: many; v_gene: TRBV3-1; j_gene: TRBJ2-1; CDR3nt: TGTGCCAGCAGCCCCGGGGGGAATTACAATGAGCAGTTCTTC; CDR3aa: CASSPGGNYNEQFF
d_gene: .; abundance: few; v_gene: TRBV6-1; j_gene: TRBJ2-7; CDR3nt: TGTGCCAGCAGACCTAGCGCCCGTTCCTACGAGCAGTACTTC; CDR3aa: CASRPSARSYEQYF
d_gene: TRBD2; abundance: few; v_gene: TRBV29-1; j_gene: TRBJ2-3; CDR3nt: TGCAGCGTTGTTTGGCGGGGGAGAGATACAGATACGCAGTATTTT; CDR3aa: CSVVWRGRDTDTQYF
d_gene: .; abundance: many; v_gene: TRBV29-1; j_gene: TRBJ2-1; CDR3nt: TGCAGCGTTGAAACGGGGGTGGGCGATGAGCAGTTCTTC; CDR3aa: CSVETGVGDEQFF
d_gene: TRBD2; abundance: .; v_gene: TRBV5-1; j_gene: TRBJ2-1; CDR3nt: TGCGCCAGCAGCTCGCGGAGCGGGGGCCATGAGCAGTTCTTC; CDR3aa: CASSSRSGGHEQFF
d_gene: .; abundance: few; v_gene: TRBV2; j_gene: TRBJ2-1; CDR3nt: TGTGCCAGCGGTCCCGGACTTACCTACGGGAATGAGCAGTTCTTC; CDR3aa: CASGPGLTYGNEQFF
d_gene: TRBD2; abundance: .; v_gene: TRBV5-1; j_gene: TRBJ2-7; CDR3nt: TGCGCCAGCAGCCTTCTAGCGGCCCCCTACTACGAGCAGTACTTC; CDR3aa: CASSLLAAPYYEQYF
d_gene: TRBD2; abundance: .; v_gene: TRBV5-5; j_gene: TRBJ2-1; CDR3nt: TGTGCCAGCAGCCTGGAGGGACTAGCGGGGGCCCTATACAATGAGCAGTTCTTC; CDR3aa: CASSLEGLAGALYNEQFF
d_gene: TRBD2; abundance: few; v_gene: TRBV5-1; j_gene: TRBJ2-7; CDR3nt: TGCGCCAGCAGCCTTACTAGCGGGAGTGGGTCCTACGAGCAGTACTTC; CDR3aa: CASSLTSGSGSYEQYF
d_gene: .; abundance: many; v_gene: TRBV6-1; j_gene: TRBJ1-2; CDR3nt: TGTGCCAGCAGCAGGGGCCCGTCGGGGGGCTACACCTTC; CDR3aa: CASSRGPSGGYTF
d_gene: TRBD1; abundance: many; v_gene: TRBV4-1; j_gene: TRBJ1-2; CDR3nt: TGCGCCAGCAGCCAAGAGACAGGGACTAACTATGGCTACACCTTC; CDR3aa: CASSQETGTNYGYTF
d_gene: .; abundance: .; v_gene: TRBV3-1; j_gene: TRBJ2-1; CDR3nt: TGTGCCAGCAGCCAAGTAACGAGGGATGAGCAGTTCTTC; CDR3aa: CASSQVTRDEQFF
d_gene: .; abundance: many; v_gene: TRBV29-1; j_gene: TRBJ1-2; CDR3nt: TGCAGCGTTGGTACCGATCGACCGGGAGGAGTTCGGTATGGCTACACCTTC; CDR3aa: CSVGTDRPGGVRYGYTF
d_gene: .; abundance: few; v_gene: TRBV20-1; j_gene: TRBJ1-5; CDR3nt: TGCAGTGCTAGACGAGCTGATAGCAATCAGCCCCAGCATTTT; CDR3aa: CSARRADSNQPQHF
d_gene: .; abundance: .; v_gene: TRBV2; j_gene: TRBJ1-4; CDR3nt: TGTGCCAGCAGTGAATGGGGTGTGGCAACTAATGAAAAACTGTTTTTT; CDR3aa: CASSEWGVATNEKLFF
d_gene: .; abundance: many; v_gene: TRBV6-4; j_gene: TRBJ2-2; CDR3nt: TGTGCCAGCAGTGAATATACAGGGTTCGGGGAGCTGTTTTTT; CDR3aa: CASSEYTGFGELFF
d_gene: TRBD2; abundance: .; v_gene: TRBV11-3; j_gene: TRBJ2-3; CDR3nt: TGTGCCAGCAGCTTAGTCCGGACTAGCGGGAGGACAGATACGCAGTATTTT; CDR3aa: CASSLVRTSGRTDTQYF
d_gene: .; abundance: few; v_gene: TRBV15; j_gene: TRBJ2-1; CDR3nt: TGTGCCACCAGCTTCGCGGGGAACATCTACAATGAGCAGTTCTTC; CDR3aa: CATSFAGNIYNEQFF
d_gene: .; abundance: .; v_gene: TRBV28; j_gene: TRBJ2-7; CDR3nt: TGTGCCAGCATCGGAGGGAGCTTCTACGAGCAGTACTTC; CDR3aa: CASIGGSFYEQYF
d_gene: TRBD2; abundance: many; v_gene: TRBV5-1; j_gene: TRBJ2-3; CDR3nt: TGCGCCAGCAGCCCTCGACTAGCGGGCGGAGTGGATACGCAGTATTTT; CDR3aa: CASSPRLAGGVDTQYF
d_gene: TRBD1; abundance: .; v_gene: TRBV27; j_gene: TRBJ1-1; CDR3nt: TGTGCCAGCCGAACCCCCGGGACAGGGGGGACTGAAGCTTTCTTT; CDR3aa: CASRTPGTGGTEAFF
d_gene: .; abundance: few; v_gene: TRBV6-2/TRBV6-3; j_gene: TRBJ1-6; CDR3nt: TGTGCCAGCAGTTACTCCGAAAGGGTTAATTCACCCCTCCACTTT; CDR3aa: CASSYSERVNSPLHF
d_gene: .; abundance: few; v_gene: TRBV7-3; j_gene: TRBJ2-3; CDR3nt: TGTGCCAGCAGCTTATCTGGACTACCTACAGATACGCAGTATTTT; CDR3aa: CASSLSGLPTDTQYF
d_gene: TRBD1; abundance: .; v_gene: TRBV7-9; j_gene: TRBJ2-1; CDR3nt: TGTGCCAGCATCCAAGACGGGACAGGAAAAAATGAGCAGTTCTTC; CDR3aa: CASIQDGTGKNEQFF
d_gene: .; abundance: .; v_gene: TRBV11-2; j_gene: TRBJ1-1; CDR3nt: TGTGCCAGCAGCTTAGTTCCAGGGATCAACACTGAAGCTTTCTTT; CDR3aa: CASSLVPGINTEAFF
d_gene: TRBD2; abundance: many; v_gene: TRBV12-3/TRBV12-4; j_gene: TRBJ2-3; CDR3nt: TGTGCCAGCAGTTTTCGGGCCCAAACTAGCGGGAGGACAGATACGCAGTATTTT; CDR3aa: CASSFRAQTSGRTDTQYF
d_gene: .; abundance: many; v_gene: TRBV20-1; j_gene: TRBJ1-1; CDR3nt: TGCAGTGCTCCCCGAGGGGGGACCGGAGCTTTCTTT; CDR3aa: CSAPRGGTGAFF
d_gene: .; abundance: few; v_gene: TRBV12-3/TRBV12-4; j_gene: TRBJ2-7; CDR3nt: TGTGCCAGCAGTCCGGGGTGGAAGCAGTACTTC; CDR3aa: CASSPGWKQYF
d_gene: .; abundance: many; v_gene: TRBV2; j_gene: TRBJ2-1; CDR3nt: TGTGCCAGCAGTGAAGTTAAAGGGCTAGCTTTAGATGAGCAGTTCTTC; CDR3aa: CASSEVKGLALDEQFF
d_gene: .; abundance: many; v_gene: TRBV10-3; j_gene: TRBJ2-1; CDR3nt: TGTGCCATCAGTGAGGGCAGGGACGTCGAGCAGTTCTTC; CDR3aa: CAISEGRDVEQFF
d_gene: TRBD1; abundance: many; v_gene: TRBV27; j_gene: TRBJ1-6; CDR3nt: TGTGCCAGCAGTTGGGGACAGGGGAATTCTTCACCCCTCCACTTT; CDR3aa: CASSWGQGNSSPLHF
d_gene: .; abundance: few; v_gene: TRBV12-3/TRBV12-4; j_gene: TRBJ1-4; CDR3nt: TGTGCCAGCAGTACCCGGGATTTCGGTGAAAAACTGTTTTTT; CDR3aa: CASSTRDFGEKLFF